This TCR beta chain was documented in a study of blood T cell repertoires in COVID-19 (TCRdb year 2020). At the level of the whole study: Collaborator samples came from the United States, Italy and Spain and covered acute and convalescent phases of COVID-19. The prospective study material was composed of cDNA or gDNA derived from T cells, B-cell-depleted T cells, or PBMCs. The dataset comprised deeply sampled blood TCRbeta repertoires from subjects exposed to, actively infected with, or recovered from COVID-19. The repertoires were released in a freely available public database meant as a resource for research on the immune response to SARS-CoV-2. Samples were obtained from the ongoing ImmuneRACE study (first 160 participants) and from 1,200 or so subjects provided by 6 global collaborators. A de-identified subject ID, COVID-19 status, age in years and sex were almost always included in the sample metadata. HLA class I and class II types, where available, came from metadata supplied by the sample provider rather than from assay-based typing.

The immunoSEQ Assay, a bias-controlled multiplex PCR, was used to amplify TCRbeta CDR3 regions from genomic DNA. The paper's data handling went like this. The number of nucleated cells in each sample was estimated from the amplification of reference gene primers within the assay. To quantify the absolute abundance of each unique TCRbeta CDR3 rearrangement, sequence reads were collapsed and filtered. For each sample, productive Simpson clonality was calculated by taking the square root of Simpson's diversity index across productive rearrangements. Sourced from immuneACCESS, this table was stored by TCRdb with only in-frame sequences that have V and J called. A share of the clones is absent; for the studies checked, an unresolved V gene accounts for under half, and the remainder has no known explanation. Clone size and V and J calls were adopted from that table, with D and trimming inferred from the DNA. This sample is represented by 200,000 to 250,000 clones; 75% to 85% of them were singletons. The top ten constitute over 7% of the sample.

Counted from cysteine to phenylalanine, this CDR3 has 16 amino acids. Only the CDR3 region is kept as DNA, spanning 48 bases read in frame from base 1. The germline V gene yields SGHTA for CDR1 and FQGNSA for CDR2. V ends up 5 bases short and J 7 bases short, with an unmatched junction base count of 12. Broad study findings and their caveats: The quantity of clinical and demographic metadata differed by source and by participant and was supplied without curation.

On this clone: What antigen it recognizes has not been identified. Base quality data are lacking; no much larger clone is found one base away.

At one collaborating source in Seattle, patients were enrolled during active infection and were followed longitudinally through the course of disease. Collaborating institutions collected whole blood in K2EDTA tubes following their own protocols. For TCRbeta analysis, collaborators shipped samples in one of three forms: frozen whole blood, isolated PBMCs, or DNA extracted from either of those sample types. This chain joins TRBV7-2 to TRBJ2-7; 12 bases in between match TRBD2. This TCR came from an elderly woman with COVID-19, enrolled during active disease. Sequences were obtained from peripheral blood. The CDR3 region: CASSPSKTSGSWEQYF. The sequence in DNA is TGTGCCAGCAGCCCTTCTAAGACTAGCGGGAGTTGGGAGCAGTACTTC.